The rows below give T cell receptor beta chains drawn from one sample of a study of cytomegalovirus exposure and HLA in healthy donors. Some clones are missing from TCRdb's copy, which holds only in-frame ones; the method was immunoSEQ multiplex PCR. This sample has approximately 120,000 clones; about three quarters occur once, and the top ten carry just under 6.5%. The sample comprised PBMCs. Receptors originate from a middle-aged woman in good health and CMV-seronegative. The CDR3 runs from the conserved cysteine through the conserved F or W. D genes are given only for firm matches. Some rows mark clone size as missing; the rest say once, few, many or name a class of expanded clone.

V gene,CDR3 length,clone size,D gene,J gene,CDR3 protein,CDR3 DNA
TRBV18,19,-,TRBD2,TRBJ2-3,CASSQLPGTSGTSTDTQYF,TGTGCCAGCTCCCAACTGCCCGGGACTAGCGGGACTAGCACAGATACGCAGTATTTT
TRBV5-1,17,-,TRBD1,TRBJ2-2,CASSWGGQGANTGELFF,TGCGCCAGCAGTTGGGGAGGACAGGGCGCGAACACCGGGGAGCTGTTTTTT
TRBV18,16,once,TRBD1,TRBJ1-2,CASSPPGTGFNYGYTF,TGTGCCAGCTCACCACCCGGGACAGGGTTCAACTATGGCTACACCTTC
TRBV9,16,-,TRBD2,TRBJ2-1,CASSRYGASGNNEQFF,TGTGCCAGCAGCAGATATGGGGCTAGCGGGAACAATGAGCAGTTCTTC
TRBV2,11,few,-,TRBJ1-2,CASTSLLGYTF,TGTGCCAGCACCTCCCTATTGGGCTACACCTTC
TRBV5-1,13,-,-,TRBJ2-7,CASSTASGYEQYF,TGCGCCAGCAGCACCGCGTCGGGATACGAGCAGTACTTC
TRBV7-9,16,few,TRBD2,TRBJ2-3,CATPAVQLAGTDTQYF,TGTGCCACGCCGGCGGTACAACTAGCGGGCACAGATACGCAGTATTTT
TRBV10-1,11,-,-,TRBJ1-1,CASSGESGAFF,TGCGCCAGCAGTGGGGAATCAGGGGCTTTCTTT
TRBV6-5,14,-,TRBD2,TRBJ2-2,CASKDSGDTGELFF,TGTGCCAGCAAGGATAGCGGGGACACCGGGGAGCTGTTTTTT
TRBV2,14,-,-,TRBJ1-4,CASSVTKTNEKLFF,TGTGCCAGCAGTGTCACAAAAACTAATGAAAAACTGTTTTTT
TRBV7-2,14,-,-,TRBJ2-7,CASRGDSPPYEQYF,TGTGCCAGCAGAGGGGACTCCCCGCCCTACGAGCAGTACTTC
TRBV4-2,14,-,-,TRBJ2-7,CASSQLSGRYEQYF,TGTGCCAGCAGCCAACTAAGCGGCCGCTACGAGCAGTACTTC
TRBV18,14,-,-,TRBJ2-3,CASSPPSLADTQYF,TGTGCCAGCTCACCACCATCGCTAGCAGATACGCAGTATTTT
TRBV6-6,16,once,TRBD2,TRBJ2-7,CASRRSTSGSSYEQYF,TGTGCCAGCAGACGGTCGACTAGCGGTAGCTCCTACGAGCAGTACTTC
TRBV5-6,13,-,-,TRBJ2-7,CASSLGELDEQYF,TGTGCCAGCAGCTTGGGGGAGTTAGACGAGCAGTACTTC
TRBV20-1,11,-,-,TRBJ1-4,CSARLNEKLFF,TGCAGTGCTAGACTTAATGAAAAACTGTTTTTT
TRBV5-1,17,-,TRBD2,TRBJ2-3,CASSVGTSATSTDTQYF,TGCGCCAGCAGCGTCGGGACTAGCGCCACTAGCACAGATACGCAGTATTTT
TRBV4-3,17,-,-,TRBJ2-2,CASSQEGGRGNTGELFF,TGCGCCAGCAGCCAAGAGGGGGGACGGGGGAACACCGGGGAGCTGTTTTTT
TRBV27,18,-,TRBD1,TRBJ2-1,CASSLSRGDRLSYNEQFF,TGTGCCAGCAGTTTATCGAGGGGGGACAGGTTATCCTACAATGAGCAGTTCTTC
TRBV28,15,once,TRBD2,TRBJ2-7,CASRGSSGSSYEQYF,TGTGCCAGCAGGGGGTCTAGCGGGAGCTCCTACGAGCAGTACTTC
TRBV18,15,once,TRBD1,TRBJ2-1,CASSPGTGRINEQFF,TGTGCCAGCTCACCAGGGACAGGGAGGATCAATGAGCAGTTCTTC
TRBV27,13,-,-,TRBJ1-2,CASSPGGNYGYTF,TGTGCCAGCAGTCCCGGGGGGAACTATGGCTACACCTTC
TRBV7-9,14,-,-,TRBJ1-1,CASSLGQQDGEAFF,TGTGCCAGCAGCTTAGGACAGCAGGATGGTGAAGCTTTCTTT
TRBV4-3,15,-,TRBD1,TRBJ2-7,CASSPTRTGGDEQYF,TGCGCCAGCAGCCCGACCCGGACAGGGGGCGACGAGCAGTACTTC
TRBV14,16,few,TRBD2,TRBJ2-5,CASSDLTSGRRETQYF,TGTGCCAGCAGCGATCTGACTAGCGGGAGGCGGGAGACCCAGTACTTC
TRBV7-9,15,-,-,TRBJ1-2,CSSSLYGGVTIGYTF,TGTTCCAGCAGCTTGTACGGAGGGGTTACTATAGGCTACACCTTC
TRBV7-2,12,-,-,TRBJ2-5,CASSFRGETQYF,TGTGCCAGCAGCTTCAGGGGCGAGACCCAGTACTTC
TRBV11-2,16,-,TRBD1,TRBJ2-7,CASSFRGTGVSYEQYF,TGTGCCAGCAGCTTTAGAGGGACAGGGGTGTCCTACGAGCAGTACTTC
TRBV28,13,-,-,TRBJ2-3,CASSADYTDTQYF,TGTGCCAGCAGTGCGGACTACACAGATACGCAGTATTTT
TRBV18,13,-,-,TRBJ2-7,CASSQVPSYEQYF,TGTGCCAGCTCCCAGGTCCCTTCCTACGAGCAGTACTTC
TRBV7-9,17,-,TRBD2,TRBJ2-2,CSSSSASWGGDTGELFF,TGTTCCAGCAGCTCCGCCTCCTGGGGGGGGGACACCGGGGAGCTGTTTTTT
TRBV28,14,-,TRBD1,TRBJ1-5,CASSSGQGRQPQHF,TGTGCCAGCAGCTCGGGACAGGGTCGTCAGCCCCAGCATTTT
TRBV15,14,-,-,TRBJ2-5,CATSRELVFETQYF,TGTGCCACCAGCAGAGAACTAGTGTTCGAGACCCAGTACTTC
TRBV5-1,17,-,TRBD2,TRBJ2-2,CASSLGLTSGDTGELFF,TGCGCCAGCAGCTTGGGCTTGACTAGCGGAGACACCGGGGAGCTGTTTTTT
TRBV4-3,15,-,-,TRBJ1-1,CASSQDSRVNTEAFF,TGCGCCAGCAGCCAAGATAGTCGGGTGAACACTGAAGCTTTCTTT
TRBV5-1,15,-,TRBD2,TRBJ2-2,CASSLDGRVTGELFF,TGCGCCAGCAGCTTGGACGGGAGGGTTACCGGGGAGCTGTTTTTT
TRBV10-3,16,-,TRBD2,TRBJ2-2,CAISGLAGANTGELFF,TGTGCCATCAGTGGACTAGCGGGAGCGAACACCGGGGAGCTGTTTTTT